This record concerns one T cell receptor (beta chain) sequence. The antigen remains unidentified. V was clipped by 4 bases and J by 1 base; unmatched bases: 10. The CDR3 extends over 17 amino acids. The germline V gene has CDR1 MDHEN and CDR2 SYDVKM. The sample comes from a study of OX40 agonist ivuxolimab in advanced cancers. Study-level points and caveats: The mean number of expanded clones was higher in CD8+ T cells than in CD4+.

Data came from immunoSEQ multiplex PCR; TCRdb stores just in-frame clones and leaves some out. The sample lists approximately 74,000 clones, roughly 88% occurring once. The receptor's source is an adult with an advanced solid tumor such as melanoma, head and neck, liver or kidney cancer. The sample here was CD4+ or CD8+ T cells sorted from blood, taken in a trial of the OX40 agonist ivuxolimab. The genes are TRBV28 and TRBJ2-7; 10 bases are shared with TRBD2. The CDR3 here is CASSSPRASGSSYEQYF. Here the CDR3 DNA reads TGTGCCAGCAGTTCTCCCCGAGCTAGCGGGAGTTCCTACGAGCAGTACTTC.